This T cell receptor beta chain was documented in a study of cytomegalovirus exposure and HLA in healthy donors. Study at large: As released early, the data held roughly 85 million unique TCRs from HLA-typed donors. General study points: One cluster of highly shared sequence variants probably arose as a sequencing artifact. Whilst most TCR sequences proved rare, a subset of public TCRs occurred across many donors.

Points on this clone: The antigen is undetermined.

The CDR3 covers 13 residues. Germline V lookup: CDR1 LNHDA, CDR2 SQIVND (reference sequence). V dropped 2 bases and J dropped 6 bases, with 11 bases sitting between them. 60 Vbeta and 13 Jbeta primers were used in PCR. The data were produced by immunoSEQ multiplex PCR, yet TCRdb's version contains in-frame clones alone and is incomplete. This sample has about 120,000 clones, with 65% to 75% found just once. The genes are TRBV19 and TRBJ2-7; D remains ambiguous. The sample comprised PBMCs. This TCR derives from a man between 25 and 39 years old in good health and CMV-seropositive. Written as DNA, the CDR3 is TGTGCCAGTAGTATATCGTTCCTCTCCGAGCAGTACTTC. Its translation is CASSISFLSEQYF.